This T cell receptor beta chain was profiled in a study of cytomegalovirus exposure and HLA in healthy donors. Study details: Assignment to the Caucasian-associated ancestry cluster applied to around 76% of the approximately 400 genotyped donors.

The CDR3 covers 16 residues. Germline-derived CDR1 and CDR2 are SGHAT and FQNNGV. Trimming cost V 4 bases and J 1 base, with 16 bases left between them. In the PCR, 60 Vbeta and 13 Jbeta primers were used. The table came from immunoSEQ multiplex PCR; TCRdb's copy has only in-frame clones and leaves some out. The top ten clones hold around 15% of a sample with fewer than 150,000 clones, 76% of them seen once. Sequenced sample: PBMCs. The sequence was obtained from a man in his fifties in good health and CMV-seropositive. This chain joins TRBV11-2 and TRBJ2-5, with a tentative D call TRBD2 (6 bases). Here the CDR3 reads CASSSPGRGRQETQYF. CDR3 in DNA: TGTGCCAGCAGCTCCCCGGGGCGGGGCCGCCAAGAGACCCAGTACTTC.